The 11 T cell receptor beta chains in this list originate from one sample, sequenced in a study of OX40 agonist ivuxolimab in advanced cancers. TCRdb's table, derived via immunoSEQ multiplex PCR, lists solely in-frame clones and lacks some. Of some 130,000 clones in the sample, roughly nine tenths were seen once. Material: CD4+ or CD8+ T cells sorted from blood, obtained in a trial of the OX40 agonist ivuxolimab. The source of these receptors is an adult with an advanced solid tumor such as melanoma, head and neck, liver or kidney cancer.

The V call is TRBV6-6, the J call TRBJ1-5; D is ambiguous. V was cut by 5 bases and J by 0 bases, with 14 bases left in between. Per germline, CDR1 MNHNY and CDR2 SVGAGI (reference sequence). The CDR3 length is 16 residues. DNA of the CDR3: TGTGCCAGCAGTCCCGGACGGATTAATAGCAATCAGCCCCAGCATTTT. It translates to CASSPGRINSNQPQHF.

V and J are TRBV4-1 and TRBJ1-2, with 7 bases that match TRBD1. Germline CDR1 reads MGHRA; CDR2 reads YSYEKL. The CDR3 extends over 16 amino acids. V dropped 3 bases and J dropped 1; count of bases not matched to a gene: 8. CDR3 region: CASSQPTQGNNYGYTF. The CDR3 DNA is TGCGCCAGCAGCCAGCCGACACAGGGGAATAACTATGGCTACACCTTC.

V is TRBV28 and J is TRBJ2-5; 10 nucleotides align to TRBD1. The trim removed 7 bases at V and 8 bases at J, leaving 10 bases unmatched. CDR1 and CDR2 (germline): MDHEN, SYDVKM. The CDR3 is made up of 14 amino acids. Written as DNA, the CDR3 is TGTGCCAGCACACTCTGGGACAGGGGAGGAACCCAGTACTTC. The encoded protein is CASTLWDRGGTQYF. The variable domain in full, with the rest retrieved from reference TRBV28 and TRBJ2-5, is DVKVTQSSRYLVKRTGEKVFLECVQDMDHENMFWYRQDPGLGLRLIYFSYDVKMKEKGDIPEGYSVSREKKERFSLILESASTNQTSMYLCASTLWDRGGTQYFGPGTRLLVL.

This chain links TRBV7-2 with TRBJ2-3; a weak D match, TRBD2 (5 bases). This CDR3 spans 17 amino acids. V was pared by 6 bases and J by 1 base, with 20 bases between. Germline V gene lookup returns CDR1 SGHTA and CDR2 FQGNSA. The CDR3 nucleotides read TGTGCCAGCAGTCTTAGCGCGAAGGTAGTGGGCACAGATACGCAGTATTTT. Protein product: CASSLSAKVVGTDTQYF.

The V gene is TRBV7-2, the J gene TRBJ2-7; 9 bases align to TRBD2. In germline, CDR1 is SGHTA, CDR2 FQGNSA. The CDR3 has 17 amino acids. After removal of 1 base from V and 4 bases from J, the junction contained 11 bases not matched to a gene. The CDR3 loop is CASSLGRVAGAKYEQYF. The CDR3 DNA reads TGTGCCAGCAGCTTAGGTCGGGTAGCGGGGGCGAAGTACGAGCAGTACTTC.

The chain employs TRBV4-3 and TRBJ1-3; D is unclear. Germline V gene lookup returns CDR1 LGHNA and CDR2 YSLEER. This CDR3 has 16 amino acids. V lost 0 bases and J lost 0, with 9 bases in between. The CDR3 bases are TGCGCCAGCAGCCAAGATTGGTCCCTCTCTGGAAACACCATATATTTT. Translated: CASSQDWSLSGNTIYF.

The V gene is TRBV5-3, the J gene TRBJ2-4, with TRBD2 matching over 12 bases. Being an ORF, TRBV5-3 has a function that is uncertain. This CDR3 is 20 amino acids long. Trimming removed 4 bases from V and 0 bases from J; junction bases left unmatched: 14. Here the CDR3 DNA reads TGTGCCAGAAGCCGCTCTAGCGGGGGGGCTTACGAGCTAGCCAAAAACATTCAGTACTTC. It translates to CARSRSSGGAYELAKNIQYF.

The chain carries TRBV7-9 and TRBJ1-2; 7 bases are shared with TRBD1. This CDR3 spans 13 amino acids. V lost 6 bases to trimming and J lost 3 bases; unmatched junction nucleotides: 4. Germline lookup yields CDR1 SEHNR and CDR2 FQNEAQ (reference sequence). For the CDR3, the DNA is TGTGCCAGCAGTTATCAGGGGGACTATGGCTACACCTTC. Its translation: CASSYQGDYGYTF.

This chain links TRBV14 with TRBJ2-1, with D tentatively TRBD1 or TRBD2 (5 bases each). V was shortened by 2 bases and J by 9 bases, with 11 bases between the two germline ends. The germline CDR1 and CDR2 sequences are SGHDN and FVKESK. The CDR3 is made up of 13 amino acids. In DNA, the CDR3 is TGTGCCAGCAGCCAATCTGGGGCGGGTGAGCAGTTCTTC. It is translated as CASSQSGAGEQFF.

The chain uses TRBV27 and TRBJ2-7; 7 bases match TRBD1. Germline CDR1 MNHEY, CDR2 SMNVEV (reference sequence). This CDR3 has 13 residues. V shed 3 bases, J shed 6 bases, and the junction held 5 bases outside the gene matches. For the CDR3, the DNA is TGTGCCAGCAGTTTCGAGACAGGGTTCGAGCAGTACTTC. This translates into CASSFETGFEQYF.

The V and J genes are TRBV19 and TRBJ1-5; 7 bases are a match to TRBD1. Trimming at V came to 7 bases and at J to 5 bases, leaving 14 bases not matched to a gene. The CDR3 is made up of 16 amino acids. The germline V gene has CDR1 LNHDA and CDR2 SQIVND (reference sequence). The CDR3, as DNA: TGTGCCAGTAAGGGGGCATTTGGGACAGCCTATCAGCCCCAGCATTTT. Translating it yields CASKGAFGTAYQPQHF.